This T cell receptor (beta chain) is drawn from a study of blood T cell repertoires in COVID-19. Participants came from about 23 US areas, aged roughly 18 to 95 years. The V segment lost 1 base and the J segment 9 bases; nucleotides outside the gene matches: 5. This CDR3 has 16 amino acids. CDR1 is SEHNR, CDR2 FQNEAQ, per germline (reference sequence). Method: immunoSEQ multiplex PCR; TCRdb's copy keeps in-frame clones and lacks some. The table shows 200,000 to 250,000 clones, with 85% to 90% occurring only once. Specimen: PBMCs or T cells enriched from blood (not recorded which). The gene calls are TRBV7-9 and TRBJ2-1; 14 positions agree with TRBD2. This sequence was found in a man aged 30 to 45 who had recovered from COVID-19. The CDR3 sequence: CASSLGGTSGRGEQFF. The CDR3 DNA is TGTGCCAGCAGCTTAGGCGGGACTAGCGGGAGAGGTGAGCAGTTCTTC.